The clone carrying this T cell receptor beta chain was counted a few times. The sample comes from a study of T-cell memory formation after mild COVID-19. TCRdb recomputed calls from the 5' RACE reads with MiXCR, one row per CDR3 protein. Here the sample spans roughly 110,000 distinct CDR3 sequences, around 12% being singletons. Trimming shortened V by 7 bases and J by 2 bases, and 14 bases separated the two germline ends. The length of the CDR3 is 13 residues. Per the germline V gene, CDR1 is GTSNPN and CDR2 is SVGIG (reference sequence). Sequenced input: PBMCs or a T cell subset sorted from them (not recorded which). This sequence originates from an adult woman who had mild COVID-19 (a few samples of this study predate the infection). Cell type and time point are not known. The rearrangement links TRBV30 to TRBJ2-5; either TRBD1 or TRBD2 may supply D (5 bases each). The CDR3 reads CASHGAGQETQYF. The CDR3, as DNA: TGTGCCTCTCACGGGGCTGGTCAAGAGACCCAGTACTTC.